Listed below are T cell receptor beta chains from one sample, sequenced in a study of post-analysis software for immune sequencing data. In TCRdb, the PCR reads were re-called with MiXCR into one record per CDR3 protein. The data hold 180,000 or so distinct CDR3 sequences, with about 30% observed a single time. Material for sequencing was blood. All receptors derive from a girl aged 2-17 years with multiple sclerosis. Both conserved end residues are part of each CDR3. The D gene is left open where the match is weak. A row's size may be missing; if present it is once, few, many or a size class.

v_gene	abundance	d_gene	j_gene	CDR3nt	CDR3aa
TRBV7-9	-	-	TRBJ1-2	TGTGCCAGCAGCTCCAGGGAGCAAGGAGATGGCTACACCTTC	CASSSREQGDGYTF
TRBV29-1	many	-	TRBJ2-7	TGCAGCGTTGAAGATCAAGGCCGATCCTACGAGCAGTACTTC	CSVEDQGRSYEQYF
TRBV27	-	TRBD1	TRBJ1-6	TGTGCCAGCAGTTTATCGGCCCAGGGGGATTCACCCCTCCACTTT	CASSLSAQGDSPLHF
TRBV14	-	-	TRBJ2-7	TGTGCCAGCAGCTTTGGACCCTACGAGCAGTACTTC	CASSFGPYEQYF
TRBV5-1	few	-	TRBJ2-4	TGCGCCAGCAGCGCCACTAGTAATCGCATTCAGTACTTC	CASSATSNRIQYF
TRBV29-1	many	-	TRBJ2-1	TGCAGCGTTGAAAACCCCGGGAAAAACAATGAGCAGTTCTTC	CSVENPGKNNEQFF
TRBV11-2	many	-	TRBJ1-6	TGTGCCAGCAGCTTAGAGTTGTACAATAATTCACCCCTCCACTTT	CASSLELYNNSPLHF
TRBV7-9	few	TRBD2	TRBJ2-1	TGTGCCAGCAGCGTAGAGGTACTAGCGGGTATTGTTTCCTACAATGAGCAGTTCTTC	CASSVEVLAGIVSYNEQFF
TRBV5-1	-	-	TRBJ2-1	TGCGCCGACAGCTTCGGGACTTCATACAATGAGCAGTTCTTC	CADSFGTSYNEQFF
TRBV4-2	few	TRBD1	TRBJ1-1	TGTGCCAGCAGCCAAGATCCCCGGACAGGGGGCGAGTATGCTTTCTTT	CASSQDPRTGGEYAFF
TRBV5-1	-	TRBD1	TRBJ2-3	TGCGCCAGCAGCTTGGTGACAGGGAGCACAGATACGCAGTATTTT	CASSLVTGSTDTQYF
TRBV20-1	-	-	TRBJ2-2	TGCAGTGCTAGCCCGGGTAACACCGGGGAGCTGTTTTTT	CSASPGNTGELFF
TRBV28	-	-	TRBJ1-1	TGTGCCAGCAGTGCTTCCAGTGACTCTGAAGCTTTCTTT	CASSASSDSEAFF
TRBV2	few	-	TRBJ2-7	TGTGCCAGCAGTGAGGGGCCCATAACGTACGAGCAGTACTTC	CASSEGPITYEQYF
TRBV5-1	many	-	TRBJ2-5	TGCGCCAGCAGCTTGGTCCTTTTCCAAGAGACCCAGTACTTC	CASSLVLFQETQYF
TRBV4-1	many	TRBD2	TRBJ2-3	TGCGCCAGCAGCCCACGAGCGGGGGGGCGGACAGATACGCAGTATTTT	CASSPRAGGRTDTQYF
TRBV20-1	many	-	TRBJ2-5	TGCAGTGCTCCGACTGGAGGAGAGACCCAGTACTTC	CSAPTGGETQYF
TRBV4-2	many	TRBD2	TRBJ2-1	TGTGCCAGCCACAGCGGGAGGGCTCCTAATGAGCAGTTCTTC	CASHSGRAPNEQFF
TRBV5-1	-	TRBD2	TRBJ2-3	TGCGCCAGCAGCTTGGACGCGACTAGCACAGATACGCGGTATTTT	CASSLDATSTDTRYF
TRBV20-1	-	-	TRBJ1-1	TGCAGTGCTAGGCCGGGCCAGACTAACGAAGCTTTCTTT	CSARPGQTNEAFF
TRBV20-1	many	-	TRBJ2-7	TGCAGTGCTAGAGGGGTAGGGTTTGCCGAGCAGTACTTC	CSARGVGFAEQYF
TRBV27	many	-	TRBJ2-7	TGTGCCAGCAGTCCCTTGTCCTCCTACGAGCAGTACTTC	CASSPLSSYEQYF
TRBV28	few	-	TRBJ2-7	TGTGCCAACAGTCCTCCCTATATCCACGAGCAGTACTTC	CANSPPYIHEQYF
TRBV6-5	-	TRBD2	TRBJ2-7	TGTGCCAGCAGTTACTCGACCCCAGGGCGGGAGTACGAGCAGTACTTC	CASSYSTPGREYEQYF
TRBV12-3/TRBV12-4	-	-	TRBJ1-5	TGTGCCAGCAGTAACCGGGACTCCGATCAGCCCCAGCATTTT	CASSNRDSDQPQHF
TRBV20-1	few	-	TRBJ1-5	TGCAGTGCTAGGGACGGACGGAATAGCAATCAGCCCCAGCATTTT	CSARDGRNSNQPQHF
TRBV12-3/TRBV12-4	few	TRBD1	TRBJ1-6	TGTGCCAGCACCCTACAGGGGCTCTCTAATTCACCCCTCCACTTT	CASTLQGLSNSPLHF
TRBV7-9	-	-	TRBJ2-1	TGTGCCAGCAGCTTCCCACTAGCCCATGAGCAGTTCTTC	CASSFPLAHEQFF
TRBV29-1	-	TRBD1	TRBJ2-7	TGCAGCTCGGGACAGGGGATTTCCTACAATGAGCAGTACTTC	CSSGQGISYNEQYF
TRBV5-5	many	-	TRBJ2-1	TGTGCCAGCAGCCCCGCTGGAGCGAGGCTATACAATGAGCAGTTCTTC	CASSPAGARLYNEQFF
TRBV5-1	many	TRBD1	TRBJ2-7	TGCGCCAGCAGCTTATCCGGGACAGGGAACGAGCAGTACTTC	CASSLSGTGNEQYF
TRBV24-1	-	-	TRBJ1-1	TGTGCCACCAGTGACGGGATTGAAGCTTTCTTT	CATSDGIEAFF
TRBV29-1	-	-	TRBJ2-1	TGCAGCCCCTCCAGGAATGAGCAGTTCTTC	CSPSRNEQFF
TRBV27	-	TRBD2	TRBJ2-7	TGTGCCAGCAGTTTGGAATTAACAGCGGGAGTCATAAGCAATGAGCAGTACTTC	CASSLELTAGVISNEQYF
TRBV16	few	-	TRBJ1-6	TGTGCCAGCAGCCCGACCCCGGACCAATATAATTCACCCCTCCACTTT	CASSPTPDQYNSPLHF
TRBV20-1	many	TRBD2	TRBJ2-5	TGCAGTGCTGTCGGACTAGTCGAGACCCAGTACTTC	CSAVGLVETQYF
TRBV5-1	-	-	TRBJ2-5	TGCGCCAGCAGCTTCCTGGGACATTCCCAAGAGACCCAGTACTTC	CASSFLGHSQETQYF
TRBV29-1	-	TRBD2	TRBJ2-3	TGCAGCGTTGCTGGCGGGGGGGCCACAGATACGCAGTATTTT	CSVAGGGATDTQYF
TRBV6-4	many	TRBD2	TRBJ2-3	TGTGCCAGCAGTGAGTCCCTAGCGGGAGGCACAGATACGCAGTATTTT	CASSESLAGGTDTQYF
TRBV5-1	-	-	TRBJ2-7	TGCGCCAGCAGCTTGCTGGCAGGGGCCTACGAGCAGTACTTC	CASSLLAGAYEQYF
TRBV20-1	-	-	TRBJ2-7	TGCAGCGCTAGACCCGAGGGCCCCTACGAGCAGTACTTC	CSARPEGPYEQYF
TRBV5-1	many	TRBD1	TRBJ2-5	TGCGCCAGCAGCTTCTGGGACAGGAGAGTACAAGAGACCCAGTACTTC	CASSFWDRRVQETQYF
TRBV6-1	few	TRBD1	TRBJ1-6	TGTGCCAGCAGTGAATGGGGCCCGGGACAGGGTGCTTCACCCCTCCACTTT	CASSEWGPGQGASPLHF
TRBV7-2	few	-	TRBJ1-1	TGTGCCAGCAGCTTCTCAACAGGGTACACTGAAGCTTTCTTT	CASSFSTGYTEAFF
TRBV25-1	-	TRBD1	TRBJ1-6	TGTGCCAGCAGGGCCCGGGACAGGGAAGGTTCACCCCTCCACTTT	CASRARDREGSPLHF
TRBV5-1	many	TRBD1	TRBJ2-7	TGCGCCAGCAGCTTGGAGGACAGGCGACGGGAGCAGTACTTC	CASSLEDRRREQYF